This T cell receptor beta chain came from a study of CD8 T cells in Susac syndrome. Trimming removed 1 base from V and 5 bases from J; junction bases left unmatched: 6. This CDR3 has 15 residues. The germline CDR1 and CDR2 sequences are LNHDA and SQIVND (reference sequence). RNA in amounts of roughly 0.5 to 1 ug was reverse transcribed with random hexamers. One entry per CDR3 protein results from TCRdb running MiXCR on the immunoSEQ multiplex PCR reads. Among about 85,000 distinct CDR3 sequences listed, 95% were seen once. The chain links TRBV19 to TRBJ2-5; 8 bases line up with TRBD2. The sequence was obtained from a human donor with Susac syndrome. Sequenced input: CD8+ T cells from PBMCs. This chain's CDR3 is CASSIGSGIFETQYF. The CDR3 nucleotides are TGTGCCAGTAGTATAGGTAGCGGGATTTTCGAGACCCAGTACTTC.